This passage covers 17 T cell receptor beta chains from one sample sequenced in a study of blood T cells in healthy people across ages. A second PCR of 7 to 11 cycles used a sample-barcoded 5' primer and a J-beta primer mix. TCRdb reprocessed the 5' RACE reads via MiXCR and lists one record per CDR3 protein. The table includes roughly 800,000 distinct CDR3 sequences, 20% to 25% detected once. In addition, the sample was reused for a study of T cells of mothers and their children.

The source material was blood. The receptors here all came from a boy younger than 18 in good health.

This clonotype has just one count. The CDR3 region has the DNA TGTGCCAGCAGTCACAGGGAAAATTCACCCCTCCACTTT. Amino acid sequence: CASSHRENSPLHF. The rearrangement uses TRBV12-3 or TRBV12-4 and TRBJ1-6; perhaps TRBD1 as D (6 bases). The CDR3 is 13 amino acids. Trimming cost V 5 bases and J 7 bases, with 9 bases left between them.

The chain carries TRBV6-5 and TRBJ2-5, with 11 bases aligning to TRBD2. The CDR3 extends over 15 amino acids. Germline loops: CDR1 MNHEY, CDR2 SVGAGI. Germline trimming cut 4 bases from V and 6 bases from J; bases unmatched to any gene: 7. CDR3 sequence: CASSLLLAGEQTQYF. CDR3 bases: TGTGCCAGCAGTTTACTACTAGCGGGGGAGCAGACCCAGTACTTC.

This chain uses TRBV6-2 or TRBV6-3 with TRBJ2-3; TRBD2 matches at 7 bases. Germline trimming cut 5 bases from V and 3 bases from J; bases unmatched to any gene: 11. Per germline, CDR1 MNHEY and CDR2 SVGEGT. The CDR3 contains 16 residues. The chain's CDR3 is CASSRNGGRGTDTQYF. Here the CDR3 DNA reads TGTGCCAGCAGTCGAAACGGGGGGAGGGGTACAGATACGCAGTATTTT.

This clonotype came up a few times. DNA for the CDR3: TGTGCCAGCAGCGTAGGAGTTAGCGGGACGGCGGTCTACGAGCAGTACTTC. This sequence encodes CASSVGVSGTAVYEQYF. The chain uses TRBV9 and TRBJ2-7, with 8 positions matching TRBD2. Germline V gene lookup returns CDR1 SGDLS and CDR2 YYNGEE. V lost 0 bases to trimming and J lost 3 bases; unmatched junction nucleotides: 11. The CDR3 has 17 residues.

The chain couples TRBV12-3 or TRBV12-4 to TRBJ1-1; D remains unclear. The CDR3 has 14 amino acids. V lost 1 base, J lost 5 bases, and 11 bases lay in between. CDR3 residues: CASSLVVQATEAFF. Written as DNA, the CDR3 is TGTGCCAGCAGTTTAGTTGTGCAGGCTACTGAAGCTTTCTTT.

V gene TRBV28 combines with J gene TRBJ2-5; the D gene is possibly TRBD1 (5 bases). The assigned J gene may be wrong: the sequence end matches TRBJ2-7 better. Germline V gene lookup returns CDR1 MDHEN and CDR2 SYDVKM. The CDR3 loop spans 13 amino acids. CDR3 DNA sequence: TGTGCCAGCAGTTCAAGGACATCCTACGAGCAGTACTTC. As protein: CASSSRTSYEQYF.

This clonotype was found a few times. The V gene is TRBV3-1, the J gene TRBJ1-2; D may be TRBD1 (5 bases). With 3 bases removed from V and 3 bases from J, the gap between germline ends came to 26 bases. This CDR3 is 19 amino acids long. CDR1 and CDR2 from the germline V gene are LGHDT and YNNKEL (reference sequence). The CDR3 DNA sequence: TGTGCCAGCAGCCATGCTGGGGGAGTCCACCTAGAGGGGTACTATGGCTACACCTTC. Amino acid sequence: CASSHAGGVHLEGYYGYTF.

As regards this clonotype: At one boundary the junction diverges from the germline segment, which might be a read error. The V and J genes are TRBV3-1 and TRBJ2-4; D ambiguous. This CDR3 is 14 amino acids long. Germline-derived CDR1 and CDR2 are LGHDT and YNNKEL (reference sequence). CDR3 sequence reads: CASSLGRGKSIQYF. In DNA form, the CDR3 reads TGTGCCAGCAGCCTCGGACGCGGCAAAAGCATTCAGTACTTC.

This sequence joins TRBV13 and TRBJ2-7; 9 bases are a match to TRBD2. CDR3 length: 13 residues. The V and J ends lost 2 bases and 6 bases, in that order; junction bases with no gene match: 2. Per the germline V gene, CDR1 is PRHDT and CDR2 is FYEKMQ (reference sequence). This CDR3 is CASSLQAGGEQYF. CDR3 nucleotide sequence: TGTGCCAGCAGCTTACAAGCGGGGGGCGAGCAGTACTTC.

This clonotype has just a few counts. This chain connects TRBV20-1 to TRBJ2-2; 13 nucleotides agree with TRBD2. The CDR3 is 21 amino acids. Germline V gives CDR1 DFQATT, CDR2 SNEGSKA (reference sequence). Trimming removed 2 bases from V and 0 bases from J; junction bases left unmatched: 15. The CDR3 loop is CSARPYRGLAGPRSNTGELFF. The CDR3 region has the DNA TGCAGTGCTAGACCCTACAGGGGACTAGCGGGGCCACGCTCGAACACCGGGGAGCTGTTTTTT.

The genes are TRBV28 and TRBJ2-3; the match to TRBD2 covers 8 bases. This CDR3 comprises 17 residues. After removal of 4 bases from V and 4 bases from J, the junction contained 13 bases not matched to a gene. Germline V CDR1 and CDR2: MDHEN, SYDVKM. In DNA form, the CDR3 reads TGTGCCAGCAGTTCTGGAGCGGGAGCAATGGTTTCAGATACGCAGTATTTT. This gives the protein CASSSGAGAMVSDTQYF.

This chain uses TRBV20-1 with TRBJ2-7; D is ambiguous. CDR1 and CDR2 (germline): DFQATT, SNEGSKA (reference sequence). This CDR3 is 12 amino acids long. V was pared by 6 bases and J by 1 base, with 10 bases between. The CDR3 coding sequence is TGCAGTGCCAAGGGTCAATCCTACGAGCAGTACTTC. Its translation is CSAKGQSYEQYF.

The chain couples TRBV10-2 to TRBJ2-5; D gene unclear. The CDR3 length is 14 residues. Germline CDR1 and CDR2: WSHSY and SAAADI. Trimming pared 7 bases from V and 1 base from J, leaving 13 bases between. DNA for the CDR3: TGCGCCAGCACCGACTGGCAGACCCAAGAGACCCAGTACTTC. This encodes CASTDWQTQETQYF.

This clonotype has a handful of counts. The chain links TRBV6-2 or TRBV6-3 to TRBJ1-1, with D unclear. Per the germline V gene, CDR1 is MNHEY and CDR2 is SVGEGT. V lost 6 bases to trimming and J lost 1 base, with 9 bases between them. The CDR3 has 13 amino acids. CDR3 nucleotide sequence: TGTGCCAGCAGCCGCGGAGAGAACACTGAAGCTTTCTTT. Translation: CASSRGENTEAFF.

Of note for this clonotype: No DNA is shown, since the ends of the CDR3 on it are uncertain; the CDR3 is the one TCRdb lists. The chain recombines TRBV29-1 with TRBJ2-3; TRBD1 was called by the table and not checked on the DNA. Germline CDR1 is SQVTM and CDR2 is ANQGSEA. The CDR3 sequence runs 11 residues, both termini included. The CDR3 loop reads CSVGTGATQCF.

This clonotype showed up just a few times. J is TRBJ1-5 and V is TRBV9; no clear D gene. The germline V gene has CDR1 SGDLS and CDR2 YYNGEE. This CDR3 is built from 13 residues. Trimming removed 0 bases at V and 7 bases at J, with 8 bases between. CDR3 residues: CASSVDLVQPQHF. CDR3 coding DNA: TGTGCCAGCAGCGTAGATCTAGTCCAGCCCCAGCATTTT.

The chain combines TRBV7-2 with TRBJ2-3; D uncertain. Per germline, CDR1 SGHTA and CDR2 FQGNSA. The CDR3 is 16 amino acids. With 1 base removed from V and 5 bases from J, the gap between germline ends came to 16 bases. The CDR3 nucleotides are TGTGCCAGCAGCTTAGAGGCTTCTCGGATTCAAGATACGCAGTATTTT. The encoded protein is CASSLEASRIQDTQYF.